The clone carrying this T cell receptor (beta chain) has only a few counts. Its antigen is not known. The entry originates in a study of response to subunit inactivated influenza vaccine. General observations from the study: The authors suggested that few new T cells are recruited per seasonal influenza vaccination.

J lost 4 bases, V lost 5 bases, and 8 bases had no gene match. CDR1 is MDHEN, CDR2 SYDVKM, per germline. This CDR3 is 16 amino acids long. A single record per CDR3 protein comes from TCRdb applying MiXCR to the RT-PCR reads. The table lists some 850,000 distinct CDR3 sequences, around 20% of them singletons. The chain joins TRBV28 to TRBJ2-1; 10 nucleotides line up with TRBD2. The input for sequencing was PBMCs from blood, taken 4 to 6 days after vaccination. This receptor was taken from a man aged 50 to 60 who received an inactivated influenza vaccine. The CDR3 bases are TGTGCCAGCAGTAGGCTCAGGACTAGCGGTTACAATGAGCAGTTCTTC. Its translation: CASSRLRTSGYNEQFF.